This TCR beta chain was captured in a study of PD-1 blockade in classical Hodgkin lymphoma. V was trimmed by 3 bases and J by 2 bases, leaving 12 bases between them. The V gene's germline CDR1 is SNHLY and CDR2 FYNNEI. There are 15 residues in the CDR3. All the patients suffered relapse after autologous stem cell transplantation, and brentuximab vedotin exposure differed. With respect to this clone: Its antigen is undetermined.

Sequenced by immunoSEQ multiplex PCR; TCRdb stores in-frame clones only, minus some. The sample has over 80,000 clones, 80% to 95% seen once; the top ten hold 2.8%. Study-level results: A significant rise in TCR diversity by C4D1 was seen for CD4+ but not CD8+ cells. Diversity similar to that of newly diagnosed patients was seen at baseline in complete responders. Repertoire differences have undefined causes, possibly disease activity or prior therapy.

The material sequenced was peripheral blood mononuclear cells (PBMCs), taken at baseline. The clonotype was recovered from a human donor with classical Hodgkin lymphoma. The J gene is TRBJ2-3, the V gene TRBV2; D gene unclear. The CDR3 sequence is CASSEATPYTDTQYF. The CDR3 region has the DNA TGTGCCAGCAGTGAGGCAACCCCGTACACAGATACGCAGTATTTT. Drawing the rest from reference TRBV2 and TRBJ2-3, the complete variable domain is EPEVTQTPSHQVTQMGQEVILRCVPISNHLYFYWYRQILGQKVEFLVSFYNNEISEKSEIFDDQFSVERPDGSNFTLKIRSTKLEDSAMYFCASSEATPYTDTQYFGPGTRLTVL.